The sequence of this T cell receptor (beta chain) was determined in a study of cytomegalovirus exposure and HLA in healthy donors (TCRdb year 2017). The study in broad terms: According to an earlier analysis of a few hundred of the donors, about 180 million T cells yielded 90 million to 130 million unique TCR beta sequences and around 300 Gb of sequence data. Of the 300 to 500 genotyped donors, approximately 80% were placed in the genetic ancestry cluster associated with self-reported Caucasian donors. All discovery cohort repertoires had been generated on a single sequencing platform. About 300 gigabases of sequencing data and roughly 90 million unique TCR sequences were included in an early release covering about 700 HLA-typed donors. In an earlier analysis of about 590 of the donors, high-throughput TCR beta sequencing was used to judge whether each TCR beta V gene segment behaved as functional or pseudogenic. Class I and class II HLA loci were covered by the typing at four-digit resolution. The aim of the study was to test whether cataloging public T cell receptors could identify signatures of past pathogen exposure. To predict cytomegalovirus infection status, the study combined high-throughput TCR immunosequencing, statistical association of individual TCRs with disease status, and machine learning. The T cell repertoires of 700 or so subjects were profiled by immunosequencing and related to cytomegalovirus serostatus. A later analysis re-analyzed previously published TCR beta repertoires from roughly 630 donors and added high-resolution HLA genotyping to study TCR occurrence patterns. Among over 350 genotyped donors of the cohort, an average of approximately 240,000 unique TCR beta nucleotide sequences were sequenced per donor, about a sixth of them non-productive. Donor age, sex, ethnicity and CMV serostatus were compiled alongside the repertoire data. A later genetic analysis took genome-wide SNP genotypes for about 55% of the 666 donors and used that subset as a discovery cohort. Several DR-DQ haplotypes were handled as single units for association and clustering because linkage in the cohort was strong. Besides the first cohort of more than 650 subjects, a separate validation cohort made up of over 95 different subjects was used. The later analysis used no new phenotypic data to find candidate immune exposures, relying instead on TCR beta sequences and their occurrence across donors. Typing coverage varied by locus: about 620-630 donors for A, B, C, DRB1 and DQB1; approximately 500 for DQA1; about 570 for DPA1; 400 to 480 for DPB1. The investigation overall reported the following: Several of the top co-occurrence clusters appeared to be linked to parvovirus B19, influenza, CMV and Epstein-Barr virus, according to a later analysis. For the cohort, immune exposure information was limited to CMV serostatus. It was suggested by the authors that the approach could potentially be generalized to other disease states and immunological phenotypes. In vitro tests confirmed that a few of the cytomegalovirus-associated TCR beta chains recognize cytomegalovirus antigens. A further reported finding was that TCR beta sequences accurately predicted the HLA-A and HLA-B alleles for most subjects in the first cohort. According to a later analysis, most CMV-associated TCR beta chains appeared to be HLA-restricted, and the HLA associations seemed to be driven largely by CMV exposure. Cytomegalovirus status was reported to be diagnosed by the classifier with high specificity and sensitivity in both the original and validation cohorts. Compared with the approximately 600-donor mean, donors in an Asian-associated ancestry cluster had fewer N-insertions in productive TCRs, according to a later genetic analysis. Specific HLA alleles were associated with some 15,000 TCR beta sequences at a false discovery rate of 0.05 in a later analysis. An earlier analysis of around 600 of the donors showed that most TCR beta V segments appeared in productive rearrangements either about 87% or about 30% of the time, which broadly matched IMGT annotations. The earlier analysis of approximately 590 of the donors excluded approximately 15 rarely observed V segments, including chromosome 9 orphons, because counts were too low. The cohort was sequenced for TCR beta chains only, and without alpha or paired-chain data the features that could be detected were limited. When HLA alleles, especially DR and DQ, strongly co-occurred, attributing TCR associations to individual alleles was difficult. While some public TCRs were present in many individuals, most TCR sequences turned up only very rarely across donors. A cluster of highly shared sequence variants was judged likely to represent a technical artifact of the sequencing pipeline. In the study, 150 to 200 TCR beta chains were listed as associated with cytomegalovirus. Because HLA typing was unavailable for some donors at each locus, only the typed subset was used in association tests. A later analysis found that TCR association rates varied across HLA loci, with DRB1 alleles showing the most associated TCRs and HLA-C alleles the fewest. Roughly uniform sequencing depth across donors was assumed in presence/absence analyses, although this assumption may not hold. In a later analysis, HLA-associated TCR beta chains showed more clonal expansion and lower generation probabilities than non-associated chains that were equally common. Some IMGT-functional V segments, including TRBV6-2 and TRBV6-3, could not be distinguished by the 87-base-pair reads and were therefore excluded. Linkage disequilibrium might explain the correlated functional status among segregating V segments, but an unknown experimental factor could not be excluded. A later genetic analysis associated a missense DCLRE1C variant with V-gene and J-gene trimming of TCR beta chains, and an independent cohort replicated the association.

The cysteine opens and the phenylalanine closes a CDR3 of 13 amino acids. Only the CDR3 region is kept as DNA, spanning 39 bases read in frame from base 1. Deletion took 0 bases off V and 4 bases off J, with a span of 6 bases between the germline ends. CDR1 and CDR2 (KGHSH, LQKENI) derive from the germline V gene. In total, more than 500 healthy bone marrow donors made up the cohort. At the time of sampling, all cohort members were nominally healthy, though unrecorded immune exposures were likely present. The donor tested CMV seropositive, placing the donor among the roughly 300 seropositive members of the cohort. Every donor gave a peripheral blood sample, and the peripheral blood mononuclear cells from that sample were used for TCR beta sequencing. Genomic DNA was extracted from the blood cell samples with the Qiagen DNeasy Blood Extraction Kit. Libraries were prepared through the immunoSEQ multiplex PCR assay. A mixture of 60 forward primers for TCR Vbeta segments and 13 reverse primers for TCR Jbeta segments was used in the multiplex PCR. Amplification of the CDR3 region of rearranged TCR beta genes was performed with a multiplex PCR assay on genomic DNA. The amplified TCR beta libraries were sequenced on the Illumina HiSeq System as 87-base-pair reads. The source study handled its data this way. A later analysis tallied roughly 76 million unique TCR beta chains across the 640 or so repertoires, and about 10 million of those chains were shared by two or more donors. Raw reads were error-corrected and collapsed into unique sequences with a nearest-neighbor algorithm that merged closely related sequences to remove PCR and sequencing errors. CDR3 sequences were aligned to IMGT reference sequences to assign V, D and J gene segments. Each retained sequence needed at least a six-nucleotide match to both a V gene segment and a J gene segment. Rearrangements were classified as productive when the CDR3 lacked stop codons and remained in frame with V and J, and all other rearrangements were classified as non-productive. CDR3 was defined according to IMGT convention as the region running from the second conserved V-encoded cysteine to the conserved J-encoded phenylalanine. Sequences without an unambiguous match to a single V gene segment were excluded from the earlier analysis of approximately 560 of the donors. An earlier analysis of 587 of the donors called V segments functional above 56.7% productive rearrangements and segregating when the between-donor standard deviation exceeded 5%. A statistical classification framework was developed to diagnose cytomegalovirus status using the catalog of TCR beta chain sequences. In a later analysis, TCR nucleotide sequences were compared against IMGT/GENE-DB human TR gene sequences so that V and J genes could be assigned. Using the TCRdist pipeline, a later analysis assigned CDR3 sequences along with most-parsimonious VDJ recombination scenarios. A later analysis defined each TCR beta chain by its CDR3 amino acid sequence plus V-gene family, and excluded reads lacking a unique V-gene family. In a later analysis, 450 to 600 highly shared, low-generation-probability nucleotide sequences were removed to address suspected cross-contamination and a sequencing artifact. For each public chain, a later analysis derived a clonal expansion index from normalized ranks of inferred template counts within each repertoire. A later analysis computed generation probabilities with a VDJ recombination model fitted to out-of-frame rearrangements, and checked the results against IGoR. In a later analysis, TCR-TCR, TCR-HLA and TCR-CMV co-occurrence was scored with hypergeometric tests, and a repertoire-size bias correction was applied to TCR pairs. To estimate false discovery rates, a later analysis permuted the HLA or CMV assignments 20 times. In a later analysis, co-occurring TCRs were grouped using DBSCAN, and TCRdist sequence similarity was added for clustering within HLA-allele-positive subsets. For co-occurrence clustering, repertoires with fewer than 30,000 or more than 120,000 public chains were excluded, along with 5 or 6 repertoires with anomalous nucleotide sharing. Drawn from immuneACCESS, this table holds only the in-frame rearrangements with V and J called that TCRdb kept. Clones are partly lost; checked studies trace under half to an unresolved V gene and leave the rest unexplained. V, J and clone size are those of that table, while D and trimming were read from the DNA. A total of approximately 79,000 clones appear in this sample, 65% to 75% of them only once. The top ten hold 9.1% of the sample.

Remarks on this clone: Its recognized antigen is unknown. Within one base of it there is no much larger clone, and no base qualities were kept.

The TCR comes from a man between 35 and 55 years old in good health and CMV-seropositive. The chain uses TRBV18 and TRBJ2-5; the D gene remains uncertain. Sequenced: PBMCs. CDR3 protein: CASSPPNRETQYF. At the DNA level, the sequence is TGTGCCAGCTCACCACCTAATCGAGAGACCCAGTACTTC.